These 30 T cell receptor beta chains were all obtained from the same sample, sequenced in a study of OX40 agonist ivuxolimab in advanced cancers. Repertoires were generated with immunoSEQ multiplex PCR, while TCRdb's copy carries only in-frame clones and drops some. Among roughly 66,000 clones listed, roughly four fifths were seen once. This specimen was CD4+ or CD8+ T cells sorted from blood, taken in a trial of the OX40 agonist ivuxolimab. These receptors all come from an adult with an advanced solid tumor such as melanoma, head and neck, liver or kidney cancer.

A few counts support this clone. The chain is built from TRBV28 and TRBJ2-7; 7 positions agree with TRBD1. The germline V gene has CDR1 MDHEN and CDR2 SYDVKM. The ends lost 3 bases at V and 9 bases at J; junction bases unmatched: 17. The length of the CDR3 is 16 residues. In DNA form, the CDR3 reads TGTGCCAGCAGTTTTAGCCGTAGGACAGGCCGCTCGGGGCAGTACTTC. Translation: CASSFSRRTGRSGQYF.

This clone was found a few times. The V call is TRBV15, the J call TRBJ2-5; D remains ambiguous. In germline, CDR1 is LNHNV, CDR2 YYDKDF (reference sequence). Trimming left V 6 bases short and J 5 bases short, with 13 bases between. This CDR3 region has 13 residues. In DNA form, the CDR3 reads TGTGCCACCAGTCTTGACTCTTGGGAGACCCAGTACTTC. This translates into CATSLDSWETQYF.

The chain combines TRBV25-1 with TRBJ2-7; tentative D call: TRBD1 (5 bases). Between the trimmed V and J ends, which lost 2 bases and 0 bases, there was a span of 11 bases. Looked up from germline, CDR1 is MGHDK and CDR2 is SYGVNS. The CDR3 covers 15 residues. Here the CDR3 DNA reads TGTGCCAGCAGTGAAGAACAGGCATACTCCTACGAGCAGTACTTC. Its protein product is CASSEEQAYSYEQYF.

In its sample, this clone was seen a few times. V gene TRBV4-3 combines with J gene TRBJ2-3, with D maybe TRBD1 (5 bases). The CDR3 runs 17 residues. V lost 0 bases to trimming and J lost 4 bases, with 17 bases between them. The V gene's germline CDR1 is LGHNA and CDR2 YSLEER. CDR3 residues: CASSQDATTEPPDTQYF. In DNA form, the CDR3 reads TGCGCCAGCAGCCAAGACGCTACGACAGAGCCCCCAGATACGCAGTATTTT.

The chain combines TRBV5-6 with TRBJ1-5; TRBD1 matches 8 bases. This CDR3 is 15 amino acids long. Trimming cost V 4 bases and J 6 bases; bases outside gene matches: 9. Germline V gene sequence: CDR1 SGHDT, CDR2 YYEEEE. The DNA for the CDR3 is TGTGCCAGCAGCGACAGGGGTTTAGCTGGTCAGCCCCAGCATTTT. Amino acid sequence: CASSDRGLAGQPQHF. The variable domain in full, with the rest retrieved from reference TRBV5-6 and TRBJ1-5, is DAGVTQSPTHLIKTRGQQVTLRCSPKSGHDTVSWYQQALGQGPQFIFQYYEEEERQRGNFPDRFSGHQFPNYSSELNVNALLLGDSALYLCASSDRGLAGQPQHFGDGTRLSIL.

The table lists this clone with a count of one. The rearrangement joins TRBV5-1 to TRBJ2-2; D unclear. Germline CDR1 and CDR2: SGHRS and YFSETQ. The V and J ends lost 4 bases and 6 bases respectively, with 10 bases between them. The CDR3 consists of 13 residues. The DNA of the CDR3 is TGCGCCAGCAGCCCAGGAAATCCCGGGGAGCTGTTTTTT. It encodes CASSPGNPGELFF.

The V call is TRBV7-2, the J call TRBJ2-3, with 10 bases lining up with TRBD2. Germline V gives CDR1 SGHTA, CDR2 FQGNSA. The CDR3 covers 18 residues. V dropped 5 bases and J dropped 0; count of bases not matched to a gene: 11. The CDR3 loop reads CASSLSGTSVPSTDTQYF. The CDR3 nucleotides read TGTGCCAGCAGCCTTTCCGGGACTAGCGTACCAAGCACAGATACGCAGTATTTT.

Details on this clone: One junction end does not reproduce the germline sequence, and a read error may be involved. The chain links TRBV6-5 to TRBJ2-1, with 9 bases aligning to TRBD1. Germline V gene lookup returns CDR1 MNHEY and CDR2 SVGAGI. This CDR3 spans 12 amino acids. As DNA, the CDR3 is TGTGCCAGCAGAGAGACAGGGGGTTTATTGATCTTC. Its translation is CASRETGGLLIF.

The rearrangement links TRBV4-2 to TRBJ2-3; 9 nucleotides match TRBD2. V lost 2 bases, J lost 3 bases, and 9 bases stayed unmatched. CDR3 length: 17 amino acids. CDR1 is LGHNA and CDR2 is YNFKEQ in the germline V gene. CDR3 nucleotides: TGTGCCAGCAGCCAACTAGCGGGATCCCCCGGTACAGATACGCAGTATTTT. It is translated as CASSQLAGSPGTDTQYF.

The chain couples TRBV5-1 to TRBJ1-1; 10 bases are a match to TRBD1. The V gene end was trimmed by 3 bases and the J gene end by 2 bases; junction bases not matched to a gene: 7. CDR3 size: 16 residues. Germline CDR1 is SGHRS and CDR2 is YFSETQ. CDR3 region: CASSYGQGGRNTEAFF. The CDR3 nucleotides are TGCGCCAGCAGCTACGGACAGGGGGGCAGAAACACTGAAGCTTTCTTT.

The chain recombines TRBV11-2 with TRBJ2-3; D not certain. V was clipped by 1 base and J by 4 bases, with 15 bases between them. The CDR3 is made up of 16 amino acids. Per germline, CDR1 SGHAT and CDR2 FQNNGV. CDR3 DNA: TGTGCCAGCAGCTTAGTGACGAACACCGGGTCAGATACGCAGTATTTT. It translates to CASSLVTNTGSDTQYF.

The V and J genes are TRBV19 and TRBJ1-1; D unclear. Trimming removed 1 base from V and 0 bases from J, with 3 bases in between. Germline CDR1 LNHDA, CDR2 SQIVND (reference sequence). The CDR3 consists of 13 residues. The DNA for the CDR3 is TGTGCCAGTAGTATAGGGATGAACACTGAAGCTTTCTTT. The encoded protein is CASSIGMNTEAFF.

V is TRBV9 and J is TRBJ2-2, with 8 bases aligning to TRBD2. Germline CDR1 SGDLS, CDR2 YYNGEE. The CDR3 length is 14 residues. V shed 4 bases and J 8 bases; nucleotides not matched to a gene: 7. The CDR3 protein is CASSPRGGLGELFF. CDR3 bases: TGTGCCAGCAGCCCCCGGGGGGGTCTGGGGGAGCTGTTTTTT.

The CDR3 bases are TGTGCCAGCAGCTTAAGGAGCGGGAGGGCCACAGATACGCAGTATTTT. As protein: CASSLRSGRATDTQYF. The chain employs TRBV7-2 and TRBJ2-3; 10 bases are a match to TRBD2. The CDR3 is made up of 16 amino acids. CDR1 SGHTA and CDR2 FQGNSA come from the germline V gene. The ends lost 2 bases at V and 2 bases at J; junction bases unmatched: 4.

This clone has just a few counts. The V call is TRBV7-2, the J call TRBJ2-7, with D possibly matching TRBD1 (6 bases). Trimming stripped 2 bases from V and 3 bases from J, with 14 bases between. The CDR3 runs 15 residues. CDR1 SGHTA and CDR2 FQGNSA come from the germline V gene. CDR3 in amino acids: CASSLLGGLGYEQYF. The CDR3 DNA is TGTGCCAGCAGCTTATTAGGGGGTTTGGGCTACGAGCAGTACTTC.

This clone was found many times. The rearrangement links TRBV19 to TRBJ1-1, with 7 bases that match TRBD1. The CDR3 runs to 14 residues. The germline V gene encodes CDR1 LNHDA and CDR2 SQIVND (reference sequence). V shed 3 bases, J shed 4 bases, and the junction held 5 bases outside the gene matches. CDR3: CASSINRGGTEAFF. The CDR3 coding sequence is TGTGCCAGTAGTATTAACAGGGGAGGCACTGAAGCTTTCTTT.

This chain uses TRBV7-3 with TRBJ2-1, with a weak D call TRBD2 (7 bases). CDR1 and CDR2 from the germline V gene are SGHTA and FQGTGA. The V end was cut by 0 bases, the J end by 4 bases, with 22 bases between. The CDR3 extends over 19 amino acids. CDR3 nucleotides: TGTGCCAGCAGCTTAACACAGGGCGCAGCGGGAACTCAATACAATGAGCAGTTCTTC. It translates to CASSLTQGAAGTQYNEQFF.

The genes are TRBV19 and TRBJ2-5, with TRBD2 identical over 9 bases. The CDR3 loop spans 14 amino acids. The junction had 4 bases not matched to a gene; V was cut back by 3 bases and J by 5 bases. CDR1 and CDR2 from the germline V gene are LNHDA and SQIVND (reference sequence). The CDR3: CASSISGSVETQYF. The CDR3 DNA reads TGTGCCAGTAGTATTAGCGGGAGCGTGGAGACCCAGTACTTC.

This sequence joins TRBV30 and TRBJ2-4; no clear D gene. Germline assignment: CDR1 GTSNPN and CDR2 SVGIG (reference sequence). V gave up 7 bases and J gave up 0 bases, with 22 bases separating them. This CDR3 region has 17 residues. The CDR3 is CAYKAYTSELAKNIQYF. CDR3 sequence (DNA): TGTGCCTACAAAGCATATACTTCGGAACTAGCCAAAAACATTCAGTACTTC.

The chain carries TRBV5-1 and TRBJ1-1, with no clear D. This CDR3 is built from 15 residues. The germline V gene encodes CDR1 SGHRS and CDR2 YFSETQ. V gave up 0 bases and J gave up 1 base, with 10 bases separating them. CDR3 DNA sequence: TGCGCCAGCAGCTTGGCGGACCGCCAGAACACTGAAGCTTTCTTT. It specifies CASSLADRQNTEAFF.

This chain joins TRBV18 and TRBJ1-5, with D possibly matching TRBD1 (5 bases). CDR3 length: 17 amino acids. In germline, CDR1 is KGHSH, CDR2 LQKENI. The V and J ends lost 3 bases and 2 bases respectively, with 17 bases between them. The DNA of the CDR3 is TGTGCCAGCTCACCCGAGAAAGCAGGGAGCGGCAATCAGCCCCAGCATTTT. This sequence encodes CASSPEKAGSGNQPQHF.

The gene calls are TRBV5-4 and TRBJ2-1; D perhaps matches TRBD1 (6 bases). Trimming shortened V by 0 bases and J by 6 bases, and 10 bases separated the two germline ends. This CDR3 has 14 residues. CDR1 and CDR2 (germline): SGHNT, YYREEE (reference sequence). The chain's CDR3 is CASSLDRASNEQFF. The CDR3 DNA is TGTGCCAGCAGCTTGGACAGGGCGAGCAATGAGCAGTTCTTC.

The CDR3 here is CASRGLDYEQYF. CDR3 DNA: TGTGCCAGCCGGGGACTAGACTACGAGCAGTACTTC. The chain has TRBV28 and TRBJ2-7, with 8 bases that match TRBD2. Germline loops: CDR1 MDHEN, CDR2 SYDVKM. Trimming took 8 bases from V and 3 from J; bases not matched to a gene: 3. The CDR3 runs to 12 residues.

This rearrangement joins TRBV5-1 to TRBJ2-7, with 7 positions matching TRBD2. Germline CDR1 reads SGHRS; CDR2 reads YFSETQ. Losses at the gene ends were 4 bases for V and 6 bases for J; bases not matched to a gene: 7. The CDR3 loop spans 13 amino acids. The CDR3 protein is CASSSGAGLEQYF. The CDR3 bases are TGCGCCAGCAGCAGCGGGGCCGGACTCGAGCAGTACTTC.

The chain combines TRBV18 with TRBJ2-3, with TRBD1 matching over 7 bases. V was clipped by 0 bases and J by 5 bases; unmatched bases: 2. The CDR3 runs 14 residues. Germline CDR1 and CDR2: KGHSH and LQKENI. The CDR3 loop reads CASSPPTGQDTQYF. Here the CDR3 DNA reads TGTGCCAGCTCACCACCGACAGGGCAAGATACGCAGTATTTT.

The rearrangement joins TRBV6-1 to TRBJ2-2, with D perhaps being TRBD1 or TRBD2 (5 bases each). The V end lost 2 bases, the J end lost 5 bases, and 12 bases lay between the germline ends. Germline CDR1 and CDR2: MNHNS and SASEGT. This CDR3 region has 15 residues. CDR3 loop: CASSERDLRTGELFF. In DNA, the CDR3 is TGTGCCAGCAGTGAAAGGGACCTCCGAACCGGGGAGCTGTTTTTT.

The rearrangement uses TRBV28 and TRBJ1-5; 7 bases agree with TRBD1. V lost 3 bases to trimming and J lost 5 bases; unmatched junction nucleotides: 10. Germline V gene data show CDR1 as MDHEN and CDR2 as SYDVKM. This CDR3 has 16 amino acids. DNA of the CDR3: TGTGCCAGCAGTTTCAGGGGGTCGGTTACGGATCAGCCCCAGCATTTT. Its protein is CASSFRGSVTDQPQHF.

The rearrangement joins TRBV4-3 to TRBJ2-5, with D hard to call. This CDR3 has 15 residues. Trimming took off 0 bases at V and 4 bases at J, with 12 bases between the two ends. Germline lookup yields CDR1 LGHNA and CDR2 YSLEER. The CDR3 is CASSQDPVSGETQYF. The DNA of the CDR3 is TGCGCCAGCAGCCAAGATCCAGTGAGTGGAGAGACCCAGTACTTC.

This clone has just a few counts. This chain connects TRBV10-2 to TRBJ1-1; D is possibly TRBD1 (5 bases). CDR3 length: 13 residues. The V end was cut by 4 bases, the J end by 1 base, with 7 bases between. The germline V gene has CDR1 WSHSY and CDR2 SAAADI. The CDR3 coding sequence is TGCGCCAGCAGTGGGGGCTCGAACACTGAAGCTTTCTTT. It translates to CASSGGSNTEAFF.

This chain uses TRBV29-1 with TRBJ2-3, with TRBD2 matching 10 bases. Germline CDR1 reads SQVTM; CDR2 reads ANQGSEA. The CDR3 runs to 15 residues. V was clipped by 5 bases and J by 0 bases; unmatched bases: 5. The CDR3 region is CSVRTSGTSTDTQYF. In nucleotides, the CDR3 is TGCAGCGTTCGAACTAGCGGGACTAGCACAGATACGCAGTATTTT.